This section outlines one T cell receptor beta chain sequence together with its context. This sample is drawn from a study of PD-L1 blockade in urothelial cancer. The sample's time point: pretreatment peripheral blood. The CDR3 loop spans 14 amino acids. Trimming took 3 bases from V and 4 from J; bases not matched to a gene: 4. The germline V gene has CDR1 GTSNPN and CDR2 SVGIG (reference sequence). Only in-frame clones appear in the TCRdb table, and some are missing; sequencing was by immunoSEQ multiplex PCR. The sample shows approximately 88,000 clones, roughly 84% of them seen only once. This receptor was taken from a man between 60 and 75 years old with urothelial cancer. The genes are TRBV30 and TRBJ1-5, with 9 bases fitting TRBD1. Sequenced here: PBMCs, sampled around atezolizumab (anti-PD-L1) treatment. CDR3 sequence reads: CAWSLGQGNQPQHF. CDR3 DNA sequence: TGTGCCTGGAGCCTAGGACAGGGGAATCAGCCCCAGCATTTT.